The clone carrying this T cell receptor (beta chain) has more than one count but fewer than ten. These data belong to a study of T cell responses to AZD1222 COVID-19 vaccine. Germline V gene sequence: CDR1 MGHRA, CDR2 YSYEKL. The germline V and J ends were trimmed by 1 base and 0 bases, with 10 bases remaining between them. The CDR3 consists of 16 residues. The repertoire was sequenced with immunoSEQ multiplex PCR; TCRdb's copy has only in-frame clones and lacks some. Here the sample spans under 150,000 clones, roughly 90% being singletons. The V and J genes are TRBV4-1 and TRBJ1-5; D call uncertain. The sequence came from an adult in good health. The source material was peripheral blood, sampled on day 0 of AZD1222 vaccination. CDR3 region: CASSQAGLNSNQPQHF. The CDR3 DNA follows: TGCGCCAGCAGCCAAGCTGGCCTTAATAGCAATCAGCCCCAGCATTTT.